This T cell receptor beta chain is from a study of cytomegalovirus exposure and HLA in healthy donors. Study results and limitations: There was a cluster of highly shared sequence variants that was likely a sequencing artifact.

PCR employed 60 Vbeta and 13 Jbeta primers. Using immunoSEQ multiplex PCR, the repertoire was profiled, and TCRdb retains in-frame clones only, with some absent. The sample holds under 200,000 clones, 68% seen once. This clone has more than one count but fewer than ten. Its antigen is still unknown. The receptor comes from a man aged 45-65 years in good health and CMV-seronegative. What was sequenced was PBMCs.

DNA for the CDR3: TGTGCCAGCATCCCCGGGGCTAACTATGGCTACACCTTC. Amino acids: CASIPGANYGYTF. The gene calls are TRBV6-1 and TRBJ1-2; D remains ambiguous. Trimming left V 7 bases short and J 0 bases short, with 9 bases between. From germline, CDR1 is MNHNS and CDR2 SASEGT. The CDR3 consists of 13 residues.